The T cell receptor (beta chain) described here comes from a study of human T cells and chemical hapten exposure. MiXCR was run by TCRdb on the RACE reads, yielding one entry per CDR3 protein. There are more than 65,000 distinct CDR3 sequences in the sample; around 30% occur only once, and roughly 10% lies in the top ten. Noted time point: patch test 1, 2 weeks after DPC sensitization. Treatment: therapeutic diphenylcyclopropenone sensitization with weekly scalp DPC. The germline V gene has CDR1 SGHRS and CDR2 YFSETQ. This CDR3 is 16 amino acids long. The trim removed 3 bases at V and 0 bases at J, leaving 6 bases unmatched.

The chain is built from TRBV5-1 and TRBJ2-3; 8 bases are shared with TRBD2. This TCR derives from a man aged 35-49 years with alopecia areata. Some clones in this sample may be carry-over from other donors' samples. This material consisted of whole blood, taken in connection with sensitization to the hapten diphenylcyclopropenone (DPC). CDR3 DNA: TGCGCCAGCAGCTCTCCCATAGCGGGAAGCACAGATACGCAGTATTTT. Translation: CASSSPIAGSTDTQYF.